This TCR beta chain emerged from a study of cytomegalovirus exposure and HLA in healthy donors. General study results and limits: TCR beta sequences reportedly predicted most subjects' HLA-A and HLA-B alleles accurately. In a later analysis, TCR association rates varied by HLA locus: DRB1 most, HLA-C fewest. Most TCR sequences were rare, but some public TCRs occurred in many donors.

As concerns this clone: Its antigen is currently unknown.

PCR amplification relied on 60 Vbeta primers (plus 13 Jbeta primers). Repertoires were generated with immunoSEQ multiplex PCR, while TCRdb's copy carries only in-frame clones and drops some. The table shows over 100,000 clones, with approximately 61% occurring only once. Germline loops: CDR1 LGHNA, CDR2 YNFKEQ. CDR3 length equals 14 residues. V gave up 1 base and J gave up 7 bases, with 8 bases separating them. Samples came from healthy bone marrow donors. The sequenced sample consisted of PBMCs. The receptor was derived from a woman in her thirties or forties in good health and CMV-seronegative. The chain carries TRBV4-2 and TRBJ1-6; D is ambiguous. CDR3 sequence (DNA): TGTGCCAGCAGCCAAGCGGTCGAGAATTCACCCCTCCACTTT. Protein sequence: CASSQAVENSPLHF.